These 12 T cell receptor beta chains originate from one sample sequenced in a study of blood T cell repertoires in COVID-19 (dated by TCRdb to 2018 to 2020). The method behind the library was the immunoSEQ multiplex PCR assay. Not all clones reach the TCRdb copy of this immuneACCESS table, which keeps in-frame sequences only. Checked studies attribute under half of the gap to unresolved V genes and leave the rest unexplained. The sample table holds 120,000 to 150,000 clones, of which roughly four fifths were seen once. The ten largest clones capture nearly 15% of the sample. The sample was peripheral blood. The receptor set was obtained from a human donor with acute or convalescent COVID-19. The donor label of this sample is uncertain.

This clone was picked up one time. V and J are TRBV12-3 or TRBV12-4 and TRBJ1-1; D uncertain. The CDR3 totals 13 residues. V lost 3 bases and J lost 0, with 5 bases in between. The CDR3 sequence: CASSFRLNTEAFF. CDR3 bases: TGTGCCAGCAGTTTCCGGTTGAACACTGAAGCTTTCTTT.

CDR3 sequence (DNA): TGTGCCAGCAGTAGAACAGACAGGGGGAATCAGCCCCAGCATTTT. Translating gives CASSRTDRGNQPQHF. J is TRBJ1-5 and V is TRBV6-6; TRBD1 matches at 9 bases. CDR1 is MNHNY, CDR2 SVGAGI, per germline (reference sequence). This CDR3 contains 15 residues. Trimming cost V 5 bases and J 4 bases; bases outside gene matches: 6.

A note on this clone: At one boundary the junction diverges from the germline segment, which might be a read error. The chain carries TRBV5-1 and TRBJ2-6, with D possibly matching TRBD1 (6 bases). The V gene's germline CDR1 is SGHRS and CDR2 YFSETQ. The CDR3 runs 16 residues. CDR3 bases: TGCGCCAGCAGTTTGGGTGGGGGCGCTGGGGCCAACGTCCTGACTTTC. Encoded protein: CASSLGGGAGANVLTF.

The chain has TRBV4-1 and TRBJ1-1, with TRBD1 matching 9 bases. This CDR3 has 19 amino acids. Germline V gives CDR1 MGHRA, CDR2 YSYEKL. J gave up 4 bases and V 1 base, and 16 bases lay outside the gene matches. CDR3: CASSQAGGDRAVRATEAFF. In DNA form, the CDR3 reads TGCGCCAGCAGCCAAGCCGGTGGGGACAGGGCGGTCCGAGCCACTGAAGCTTTCTTT.

This chain joins TRBV4-1 and TRBJ1-5; 7 bases fit TRBD1. Per germline, CDR1 MGHRA and CDR2 YSYEKL. V was pared by 0 bases and J by 4 bases, with 9 bases of the junction left unmatched. The CDR3 is made up of 17 amino acids. CDR3: CASSQEGGGAGNQPQHF. CDR3 nucleotide sequence: TGCGCCAGCAGCCAAGAAGGGGGCGGGGCGGGAAATCAGCCCCAGCATTTT.

The chain links TRBV10-3 to TRBJ1-2, with D maybe TRBD1 (5 bases). The V end was cut by 2 bases, the J end by 0 bases, with 10 bases between. The CDR3 totals 15 residues. Germline CDR1 is ENHRY and CDR2 is SYGVKD. CDR3 nucleotide sequence: TGTGCCATCAGTGAGACAGGTGCTCCTAACTATGGCTACACCTTC. The encoded protein is CAISETGAPNYGYTF.

The chain joins TRBV5-1 to TRBJ1-1; D might be TRBD1 (6 bases). V dropped 0 bases and J dropped 5 bases, with 11 bases sitting between them. The CDR3 sequence is 14 residues long. Germline V gene data show CDR1 as SGHRS and CDR2 as YFSETQ. CDR3 coding DNA: TGCGCCAGCAGCTTGGCAGGGGCTAGGACTGAAGCTTTCTTT. This translates into CASSLAGARTEAFF.

This sequence joins TRBV7-8 and TRBJ1-6, with TRBD1 identical over 7 bases. From germline, CDR1 is SGHVS and CDR2 FQNEAQ. The CDR3 totals 14 residues. V trimming: 6 bases; J trimming: 6 bases; junction bases outside the gene matches: 5. CDR3: CASRRGQINSPLHF. CDR3 DNA sequence: TGTGCCAGCAGGAGGGGACAGATTAATTCACCCCTCCACTTT.

The chain carries TRBV18 and TRBJ1-6; the match to TRBD1 covers 8 bases. The V and J ends lost 8 bases and 13 bases, in that order; junction bases with no gene match: 10. Germline CDR1 KGHSH, CDR2 LQKENI. The CDR3 is made up of 13 amino acids. The DNA of the CDR3 is TGTGCCAGCCTTACGGACAGGGAGGGTCCCCTCCACTTT. Protein sequence: CASLTDREGPLHF.

The chain carries TRBV5-1 and TRBJ2-3, with D perhaps matching TRBD1 (6 bases). Deletions cut 7 bases from V and 2 bases from J, with 17 bases between. Germline lookup yields CDR1 SGHRS and CDR2 YFSETQ. CDR3 length equals 15 residues. The CDR3 nucleotides read TGCGCCAGCGGCGCAACGGGACAAAACACAGATACGCAGTATTTT. Amino acids: CASGATGQNTDTQYF.

The rearrangement uses TRBV5-6 and TRBJ2-6, with TRBD2 matching 7 bases. The germline V gene has CDR1 SGHDT and CDR2 YYEEEE. The CDR3 length is 16 residues. V gave up 4 bases and J gave up 2 bases; unmatched junction bases: 6. The CDR3 DNA sequence: TGTGCCAGCAGCCCGCTGGGGGGGACTGGGGCCAACGTCCTGACTTTC. Translated: CASSPLGGTGANVLTF.

V is TRBV2 and J is TRBJ1-5, with D possibly TRBD1 on 5 matching bases. The V and J ends lost 5 bases and 3 bases respectively, with 11 bases between them. Germline values: CDR1 SNHLY, CDR2 FYNNEI. The CDR3 runs 14 residues. In nucleotides, the CDR3 is TGTGCCAGCAGTCGCCAGGGTCACAATCAGCCCCAGCATTTT. Translated, it gives CASSRQGHNQPQHF.